This T cell receptor (beta chain) originates from a study of T cell clones after liver transplantation. Clones were sequenced by immunoSEQ multiplex PCR, and TCRdb holds only the in-frame ones, with some missing. This table holds around 19,000 clones, 65% to 85% found once. The sequence came from a human patient who received a liver transplant. Some of these T cells may belong to the graft donor. Specimen: CD8+ T cells from blood, collected approximately 54 months after liver transplant.

The CDR3 loop reads CASSVGSGPDEKLFF. As DNA, the CDR3 is TGTGCCAGCAGCGTAGGCTCAGGGCCAGATGAAAAACTGTTTTTT. V usage is TRBV9 and J usage is TRBJ1-4; TRBD1 might be the D (5 bases). V lost 0 bases and J 6 bases, leaving 12 bases between the germline ends. CDR3 length: 15 residues. Germline lookup yields CDR1 SGDLS and CDR2 YYNGEE.